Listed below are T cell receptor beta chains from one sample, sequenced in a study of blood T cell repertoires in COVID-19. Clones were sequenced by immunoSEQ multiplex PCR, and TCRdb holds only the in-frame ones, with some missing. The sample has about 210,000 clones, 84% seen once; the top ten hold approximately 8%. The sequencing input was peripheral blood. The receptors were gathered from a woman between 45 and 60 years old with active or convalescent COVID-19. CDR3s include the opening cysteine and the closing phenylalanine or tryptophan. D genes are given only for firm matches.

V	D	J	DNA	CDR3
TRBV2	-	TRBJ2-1	TGTGCCAGCAATAGCGCGGATTACAATGAGCAGTTCTTC	CASNSADYNEQFF
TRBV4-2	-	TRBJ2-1	TGTGCCAGCAGCCAAAGGAGCGAGAGTGAGCAGTTCTTC	CASSQRSESEQFF
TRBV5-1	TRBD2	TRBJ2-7	TGCGCCAGCAGCTTGGGACTAGCGGGAGTCTACGAGCAGTACTTC	CASSLGLAGVYEQYF
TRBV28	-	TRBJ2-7	TGTGCCAGCAGTTTATCCCAGGGGGGCTCCTACGAGCAGTACTTC	CASSLSQGGSYEQYF
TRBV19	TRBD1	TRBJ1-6	TGTGCCAGTAGTTCACAGGGGACGGGGCGTTCACCCCTCCACTTT	CASSSQGTGRSPLHF
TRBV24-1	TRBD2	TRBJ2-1	TGTGCCACCAGTGATTTGAATGGCTTTTCTGGCGGGAGGGCCTTTGAGCAGTTCTTC	CATSDLNGFSGGRAFEQFF
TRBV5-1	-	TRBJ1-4	TGCGCCAGCTCCCTCGGGTCAACTAATGAAAAACTGTTTTTT	CASSLGSTNEKLFF
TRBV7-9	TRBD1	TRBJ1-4	TGTGCCAGCAGCTCCCACAGGGGGTTGCGGGAAAAACTGTTTTTT	CASSSHRGLREKLFF
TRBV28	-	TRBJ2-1	TGTGCCAGCAGTTTGTCGACGGGAAGCTCCTACAATGAGCAGTTCTTC	CASSLSTGSSYNEQFF
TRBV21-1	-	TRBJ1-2	TGTGCCAGCAGCAAAGGCCCCGGGACAGGGGAGGATAATTACTATGGCTACACCTTC	CASSKGPGTGEDNYYGYTF